This T cell receptor beta chain was identified during a study of blood T cell repertoires in COVID-19. For the study at large: There were acute and convalescent COVID-19 samples, and they came from the United States, Italy and Spain.

As processed by the authors: Reference gene primer amplification in the assay estimated nucleated cell counts. This table comes from immunoSEQ multiplex PCR, and its TCRdb copy is limited to in-frame clones, with some not included. For V, J and clone size, that table is used; D and trimming come from the DNA. Of 80,000 to 100,000 clones in the sample, around three quarters are singletons; the top ten hold 7.5% to 9.5%. This clone was detected a few times. This CDR3 has 14 residues. V lost 6 bases and J 3 bases, leaving 11 bases between the germline ends. CDR1 SNHLY and CDR2 FYNNEI come from the germline V gene.

This chain links TRBV2 with TRBJ2-2, with D possibly TRBD1 on 6 matching bases. Sample: peripheral blood. This clonotype originated in a man in his forties or fifties who had recovered from COVID-19. Written as DNA, the CDR3 is TGTGCCAGCAGACAGGGTGGGCACACCGGGGAGCTGTTTTTT. Amino acids: CASRQGGHTGELFF. Complete variable domain (other parts from reference TRBV2 and TRBJ2-2): EPEVTQTPSHQVTQMGQEVILRCVPISNHLYFYWYRQILGQKVEFLVSFYNNEISEKSEIFDDQFSVERPDGSNFTLKIRSTKLEDSAMYFCASRQGGHTGELFFGEGSRLTVL.